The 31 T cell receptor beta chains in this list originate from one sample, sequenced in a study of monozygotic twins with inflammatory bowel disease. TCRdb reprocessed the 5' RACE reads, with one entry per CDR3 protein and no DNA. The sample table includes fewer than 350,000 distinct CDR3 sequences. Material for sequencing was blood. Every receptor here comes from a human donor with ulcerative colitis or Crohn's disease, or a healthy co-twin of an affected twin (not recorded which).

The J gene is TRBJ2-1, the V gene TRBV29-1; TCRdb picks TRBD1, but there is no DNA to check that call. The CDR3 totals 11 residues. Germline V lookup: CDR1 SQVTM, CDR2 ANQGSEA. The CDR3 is CSAPGYNEQFF.

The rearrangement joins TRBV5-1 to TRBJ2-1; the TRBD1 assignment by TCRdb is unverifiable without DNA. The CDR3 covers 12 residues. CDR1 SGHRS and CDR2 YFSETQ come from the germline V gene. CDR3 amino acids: CASRDRYNEQFF.

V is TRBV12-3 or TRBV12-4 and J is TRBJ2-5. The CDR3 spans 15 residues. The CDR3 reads CASSFSGYSKETQYF.

CDR3 region: CASSPRTDVPNTGELFF. The chain has TRBV7-9 and TRBJ2-2; TCRdb indicates TRBD1, and absent DNA this call remains unverified. From germline, CDR1 is SEHNR and CDR2 FQNEAQ (reference sequence). The CDR3 contains 17 residues.

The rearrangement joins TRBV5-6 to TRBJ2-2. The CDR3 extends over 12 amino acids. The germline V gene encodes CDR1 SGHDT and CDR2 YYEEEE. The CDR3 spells CASSMTTGELFF.

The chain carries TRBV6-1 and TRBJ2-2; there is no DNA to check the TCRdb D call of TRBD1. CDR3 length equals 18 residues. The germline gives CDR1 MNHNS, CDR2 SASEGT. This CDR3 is CASRPSPGGLRNTGELFF.

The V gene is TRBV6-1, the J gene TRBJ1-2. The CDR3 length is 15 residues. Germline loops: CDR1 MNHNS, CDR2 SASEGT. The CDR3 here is CASSALPAPADGYTF.

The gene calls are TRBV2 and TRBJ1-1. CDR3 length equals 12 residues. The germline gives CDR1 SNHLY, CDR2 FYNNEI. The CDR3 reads CASGLGYTEAFF.

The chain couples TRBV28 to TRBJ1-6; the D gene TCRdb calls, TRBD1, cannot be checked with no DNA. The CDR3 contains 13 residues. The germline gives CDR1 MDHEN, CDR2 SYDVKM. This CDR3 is CASSRRGTSPLHF.

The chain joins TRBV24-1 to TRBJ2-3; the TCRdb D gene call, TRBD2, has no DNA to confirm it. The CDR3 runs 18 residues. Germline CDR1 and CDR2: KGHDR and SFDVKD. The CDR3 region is CATSDYPGLAGDADTQYF.

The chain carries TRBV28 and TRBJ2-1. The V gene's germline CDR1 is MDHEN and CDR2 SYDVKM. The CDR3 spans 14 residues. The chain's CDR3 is CASSSWTEYNEQFF.

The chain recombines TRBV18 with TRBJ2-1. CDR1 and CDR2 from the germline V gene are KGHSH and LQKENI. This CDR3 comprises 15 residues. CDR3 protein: CASSPVHRSYNEQFF.

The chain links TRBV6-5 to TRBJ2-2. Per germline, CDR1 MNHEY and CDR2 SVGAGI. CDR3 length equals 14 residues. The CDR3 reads CASSYFEDGGELFF.

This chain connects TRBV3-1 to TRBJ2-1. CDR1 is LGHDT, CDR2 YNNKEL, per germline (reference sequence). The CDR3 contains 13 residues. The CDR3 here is CASSQIGRNEQFF.

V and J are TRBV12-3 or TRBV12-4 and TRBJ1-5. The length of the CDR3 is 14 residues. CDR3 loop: CASSLDGELQPQHF.

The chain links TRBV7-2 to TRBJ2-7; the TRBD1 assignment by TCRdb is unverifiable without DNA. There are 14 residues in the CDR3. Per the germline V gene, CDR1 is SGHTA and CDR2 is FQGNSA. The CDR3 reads CASSPQGSSYEQYF.

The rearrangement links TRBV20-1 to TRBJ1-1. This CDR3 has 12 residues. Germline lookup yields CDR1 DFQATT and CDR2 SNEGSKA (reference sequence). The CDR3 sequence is CSARDFGTEAFF.

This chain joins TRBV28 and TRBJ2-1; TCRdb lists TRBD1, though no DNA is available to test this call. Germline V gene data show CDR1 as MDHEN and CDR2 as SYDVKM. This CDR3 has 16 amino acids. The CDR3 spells CASSPLSGSSYNEQFF. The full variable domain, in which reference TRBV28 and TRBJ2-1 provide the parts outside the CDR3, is DVKVTQSSRYLVKRTGEKVFLECVQDMDHENMFWYRQDPGLGLRLIYFSYDVKMKEKGDIPEGYSVSREKKERFSLILESASTNQTSMYLCASSPLSGSSYNEQFFGPGTRLTVL.

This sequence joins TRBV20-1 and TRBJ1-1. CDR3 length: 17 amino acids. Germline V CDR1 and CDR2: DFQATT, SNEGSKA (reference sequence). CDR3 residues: CSAVGIQITFMNTEAFF.

CDR3 protein: CSVAAGGNTGELFF. The chain carries TRBV29-1 and TRBJ2-2; there is no DNA to check the TCRdb D call of TRBD1. The CDR3 is made up of 14 amino acids. Germline-derived CDR1 and CDR2 are SQVTM and ANQGSEA.

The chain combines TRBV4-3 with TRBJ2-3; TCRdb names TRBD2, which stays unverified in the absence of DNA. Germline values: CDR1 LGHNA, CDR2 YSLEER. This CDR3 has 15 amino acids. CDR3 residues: CASSQTSFDTDTQYF.

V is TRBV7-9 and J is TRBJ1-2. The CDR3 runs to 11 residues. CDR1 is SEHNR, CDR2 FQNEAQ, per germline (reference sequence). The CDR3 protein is CASTANYGYTF.

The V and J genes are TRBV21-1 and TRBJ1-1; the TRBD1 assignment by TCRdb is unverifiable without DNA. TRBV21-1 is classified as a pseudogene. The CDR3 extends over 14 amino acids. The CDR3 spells CASRTSGMNTEAFF.

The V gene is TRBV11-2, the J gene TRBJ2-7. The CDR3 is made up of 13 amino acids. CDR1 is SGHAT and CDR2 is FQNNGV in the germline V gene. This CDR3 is CASSPTPSHEQYF.

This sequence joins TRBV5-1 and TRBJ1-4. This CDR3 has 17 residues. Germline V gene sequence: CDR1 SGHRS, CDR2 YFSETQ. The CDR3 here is CASSLNLGQATNEKLFF.

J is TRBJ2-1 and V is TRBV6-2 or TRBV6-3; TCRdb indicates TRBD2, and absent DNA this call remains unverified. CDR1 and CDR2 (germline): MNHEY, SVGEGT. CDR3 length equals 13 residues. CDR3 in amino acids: CASSSDGGNEQFF.

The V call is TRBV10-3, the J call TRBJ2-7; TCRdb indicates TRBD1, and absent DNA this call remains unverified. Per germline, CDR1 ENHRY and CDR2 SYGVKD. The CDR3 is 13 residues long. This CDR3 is CAISAQGKGAQYF.

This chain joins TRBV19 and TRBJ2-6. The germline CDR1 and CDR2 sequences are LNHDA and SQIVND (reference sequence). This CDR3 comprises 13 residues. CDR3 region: CASSMPGANVLTF.

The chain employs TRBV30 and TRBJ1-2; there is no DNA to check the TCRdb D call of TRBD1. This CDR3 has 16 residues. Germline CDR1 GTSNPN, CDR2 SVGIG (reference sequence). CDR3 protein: CAWSVRRSTRNYGYTF.

CDR3 region: CSATPTGWGELFF. This chain links TRBV20-1 with TRBJ2-2; with no DNA, the TCRdb D assignment of TRBD1 cannot be verified. The germline V gene encodes CDR1 DFQATT and CDR2 SNEGSKA (reference sequence). The CDR3 runs to 13 residues.

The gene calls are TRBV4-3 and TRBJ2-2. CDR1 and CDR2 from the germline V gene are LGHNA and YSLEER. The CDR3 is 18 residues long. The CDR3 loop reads CASSQDPSGGPNTGELFF.